The clone carrying this TCR beta chain occurred many times. Its antigen is not known. These data originate in a study of T cells after yellow fever vaccination. Background on the study: SMART-Seq v4 Ultra Low Input prepared the low-cell-number fractions. Findings and limits, study-wide: Most clones from primary vaccination resurfaced after the booster (approximately 97% CD4, approximately 88% CD8). The CD4 and CD8 compartments had a small share of their clonotypes in common.

UMIs were added to TCR cDNA along with a universal primer site when it was made by 5'RACE template switching. TCRdb re-called the 5' RACE reads through MiXCR, storing one row per CDR3 protein. This sample yields more than 65,000 distinct CDR3 sequences, of which under 9.5% are seen a single time; approximately 31% belongs to the top ten. Per the germline V gene, CDR1 is LGHDT and CDR2 is YNNKEL (reference sequence). This CDR3 has 15 amino acids. The V segment lost 4 bases and the J segment 7 bases; nucleotides outside the gene matches: 12. The source material was CD8+ T cells sorted from PBMCs, sampled approximately 11 days after the first yellow fever vaccination. The chain couples TRBV3-1 to TRBJ1-2, with 7 bases lining up with TRBD1. This TCR was recovered from a man younger than 35 who received the YFV17D yellow fever vaccine. CDR3 DNA sequence: TGTGCCAGCAGCCGCACCGGGACAGCCGATCGTGGCTACACCTTC. This sequence encodes CASSRTGTADRGYTF.